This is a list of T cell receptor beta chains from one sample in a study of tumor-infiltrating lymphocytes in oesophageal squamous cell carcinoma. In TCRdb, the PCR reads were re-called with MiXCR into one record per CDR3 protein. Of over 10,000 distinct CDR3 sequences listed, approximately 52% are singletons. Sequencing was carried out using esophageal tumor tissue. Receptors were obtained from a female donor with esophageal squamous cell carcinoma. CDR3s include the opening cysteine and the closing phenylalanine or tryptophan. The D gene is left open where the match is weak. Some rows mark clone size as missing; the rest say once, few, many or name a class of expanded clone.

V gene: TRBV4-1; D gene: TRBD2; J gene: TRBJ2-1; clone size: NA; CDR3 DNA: TGCGCCAGCAGCCAAGACCCTGTAGGCGGGAGTGTCAATGAGCAGTTCTTC; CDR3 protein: CASSQDPVGGSVNEQFF
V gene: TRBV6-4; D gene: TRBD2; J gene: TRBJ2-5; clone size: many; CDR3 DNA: TGTGCCAGCAGTGTCGGTAGCGGGGGGGCGGATGAGCAGTACTTC; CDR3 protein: CASSVGSGGADEQYF
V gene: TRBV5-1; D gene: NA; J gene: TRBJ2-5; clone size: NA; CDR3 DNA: TGCGCCAGCAGCTTGGCCGTTGGGGGAGGACTACAAGAGACCCAGTACTTC; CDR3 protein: CASSLAVGGGLQETQYF
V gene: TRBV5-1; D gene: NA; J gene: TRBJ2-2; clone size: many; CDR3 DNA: TGCGCCAGCAGCTTGGGCTCCGGGAGCACCGGGGAGCTGTTTTTT; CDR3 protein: CASSLGSGSTGELFF
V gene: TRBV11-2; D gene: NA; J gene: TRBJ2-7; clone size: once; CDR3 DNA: TGTGCCAGCAGCTGGGGGGCGGGCTTAACCTACGAGCAGTACTTC; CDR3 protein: CASSWGAGLTYEQYF
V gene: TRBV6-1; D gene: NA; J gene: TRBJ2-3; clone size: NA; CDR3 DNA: TGTGCCAGCAGTGAAAGGGCCGGGACATCTACAGATACGCAGTATTTT; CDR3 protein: CASSERAGTSTDTQYF
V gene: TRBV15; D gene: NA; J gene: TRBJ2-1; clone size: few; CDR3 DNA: TGTGCCACCAGCAGAGATGGGGGGACAAGCTCCTACAATGAGCAGTTCTTC; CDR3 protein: CATSRDGGTSSYNEQFF
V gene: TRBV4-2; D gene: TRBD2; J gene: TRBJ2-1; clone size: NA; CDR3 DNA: TGTGCCAGCAGCCAAGACCCCGGGACTAGCGGGGGGAATGAGCAGTTCTTC; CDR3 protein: CASSQDPGTSGGNEQFF
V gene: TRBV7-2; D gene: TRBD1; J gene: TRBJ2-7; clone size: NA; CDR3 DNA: TGTGCCAGCAGCTTAATGTCGGGACAGGGACCAGCCTACGAGCAGTACTTC; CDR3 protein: CASSLMSGQGPAYEQYF
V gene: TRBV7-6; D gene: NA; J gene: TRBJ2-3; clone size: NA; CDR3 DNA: TGTGCCAGCAGCGACTACTCCGGGGGAACTAGCACAGATACGCAGTATTTT; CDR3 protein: CASSDYSGGTSTDTQYF
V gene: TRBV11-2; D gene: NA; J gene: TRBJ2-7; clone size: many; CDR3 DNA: TGTGCCAGCAGCTTATTGGGCCCCCATGGGCAGTACTTC; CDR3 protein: CASSLLGPHGQYF
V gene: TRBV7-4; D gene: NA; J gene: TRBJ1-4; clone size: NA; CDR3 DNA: TGTGCCAGCAGCCCTCAATCCGGACAAGAAAAACTGTTTTTT; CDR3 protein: CASSPQSGQEKLFF
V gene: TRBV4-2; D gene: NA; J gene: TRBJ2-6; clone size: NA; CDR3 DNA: TGTGCCAGCAGCCAAGAACGGGGCTCTGGGGCCAACGTCCTGACTTTC; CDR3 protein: CASSQERGSGANVLTF
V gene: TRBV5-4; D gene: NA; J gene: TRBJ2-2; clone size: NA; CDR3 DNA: TGTGCCAGCAGCTCTGGGCTTGGGCGAGACGGGGAGCTGTTTTTT; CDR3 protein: CASSSGLGRDGELFF
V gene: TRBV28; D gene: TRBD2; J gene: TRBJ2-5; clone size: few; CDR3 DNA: TGTGCCAGCAGTTTCCCCCGGGCTCTTTCAAGCGGGGGCTACAATGAGCAGTACTTC; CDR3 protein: CASSFPRALSSGGYNEQYF
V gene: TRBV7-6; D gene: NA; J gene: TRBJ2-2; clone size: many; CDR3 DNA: TGTGCCAGCAGCTTAGGGCAGTTCAGCACCGGGGAGCTGTTTTTT; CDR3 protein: CASSLGQFSTGELFF
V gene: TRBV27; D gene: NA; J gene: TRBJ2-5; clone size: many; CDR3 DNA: TGTGCCAGCAGTCAACAGGTCTCAGAGACCCAGTACTTC; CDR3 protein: CASSQQVSETQYF
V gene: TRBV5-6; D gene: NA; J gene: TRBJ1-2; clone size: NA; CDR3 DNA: TGTGCCAGCAAACGGGGTGAATTGATATACACCTTC; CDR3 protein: CASKRGELIYTF
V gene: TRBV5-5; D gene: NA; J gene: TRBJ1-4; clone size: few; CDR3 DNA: TGTGCCAGCAGCCCCGCAGGGGAAAAACTGTTTTTT; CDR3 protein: CASSPAGEKLFF
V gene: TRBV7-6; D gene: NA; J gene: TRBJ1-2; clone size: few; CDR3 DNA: TGTGCCAGCAGCTTAGCCGGCTATGGCTACACCTTC; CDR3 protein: CASSLAGYGYTF
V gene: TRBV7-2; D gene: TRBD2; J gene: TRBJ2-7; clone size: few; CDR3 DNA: TGTGCCAGCAGCTTAAGGGTAGCGGGAGGGCTCTCCTACGAGCAGTACTTC; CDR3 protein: CASSLRVAGGLSYEQYF
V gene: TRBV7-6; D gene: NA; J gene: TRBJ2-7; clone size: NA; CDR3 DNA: TGTGCCAGCAGCCGGAGCGGGTCAAACGAGCAGTACTTC; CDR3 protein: CASSRSGSNEQYF
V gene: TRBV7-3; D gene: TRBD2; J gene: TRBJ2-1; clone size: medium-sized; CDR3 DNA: TGTGCCAGCAGCGGGGGACTAGCGGGAGTTGGTGAGCAGTTCTTC; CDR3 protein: CASSGGLAGVGEQFF
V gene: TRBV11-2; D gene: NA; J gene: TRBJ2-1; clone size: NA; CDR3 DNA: TGTGCCAGCAGCGTCCGGGACCCCATCTCCTACAATGAGCAGTTCTTC; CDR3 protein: CASSVRDPISYNEQFF
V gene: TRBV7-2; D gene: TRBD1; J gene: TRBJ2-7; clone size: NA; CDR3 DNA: TGTGCCAGCAGCCGGACAGGGGCCGGATTTAATGAGCAGTACTTC; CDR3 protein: CASSRTGAGFNEQYF
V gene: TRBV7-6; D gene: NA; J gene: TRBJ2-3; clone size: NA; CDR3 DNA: TGTGCCAGCAGCCCGGACCTACCCCACACAGATACGCAGTATTTT; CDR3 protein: CASSPDLPHTDTQYF
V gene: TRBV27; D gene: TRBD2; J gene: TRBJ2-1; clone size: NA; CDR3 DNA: TGTGCCAGCAGTTCACTAAGCGGGAAGGGCCCCTACAATGAGCAGTTCTTC; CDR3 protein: CASSSLSGKGPYNEQFF
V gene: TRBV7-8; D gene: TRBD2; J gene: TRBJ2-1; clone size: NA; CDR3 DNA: TGTGCCAGCAGCTTATTCAGGGTTGGGGAGCGCGGGAGGGCCGGTGAGCAGTTCTTC; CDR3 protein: CASSLFRVGERGRAGEQFF
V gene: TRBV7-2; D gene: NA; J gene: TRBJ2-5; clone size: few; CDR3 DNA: TGTGCCAGCAGCTTCTCGGCCGGGAGTCAAGAGACCCAGTACTTC; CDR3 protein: CASSFSAGSQETQYF
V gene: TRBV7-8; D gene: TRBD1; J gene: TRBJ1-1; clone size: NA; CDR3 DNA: TGTGCCAGCAGCTTAGGGCAGGGGGCGAGGACTGAAGCTTTCTTT; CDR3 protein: CASSLGQGARTEAFF
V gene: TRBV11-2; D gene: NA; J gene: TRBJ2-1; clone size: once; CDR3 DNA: TGTGCCAGCAGAACCTACCAGGAGTCTGAGCAGTTCTTC; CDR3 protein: CASRTYQESEQFF
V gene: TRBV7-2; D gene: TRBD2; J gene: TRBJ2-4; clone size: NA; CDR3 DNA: TGTGCCAGCAGCTCACGACTAGCCCGGGGGGACATTCAGTACTTC; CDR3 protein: CASSSRLARGDIQYF
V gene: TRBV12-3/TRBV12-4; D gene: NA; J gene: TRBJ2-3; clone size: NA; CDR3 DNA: TGTGCCAGCAGTTTGAGGGAGAACACCGGGGAGCTGTATTTT; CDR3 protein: CASSLRENTGELYF
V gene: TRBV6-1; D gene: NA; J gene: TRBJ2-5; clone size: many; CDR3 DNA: TGTGCCAGCACCATCGGGGAGACCCAGTACTTC; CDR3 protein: CASTIGETQYF
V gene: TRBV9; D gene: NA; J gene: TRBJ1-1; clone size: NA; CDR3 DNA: TGTGCCAGCAGCGTAGGGGACGGCACTGAAGCTTTCTTT; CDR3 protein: CASSVGDGTEAFF
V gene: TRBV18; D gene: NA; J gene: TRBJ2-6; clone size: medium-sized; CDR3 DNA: TGTGCCAGCTCACCACCGGGGGCATCTGGGGCCAACGTCCTGACTTTC; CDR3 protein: CASSPPGASGANVLTF
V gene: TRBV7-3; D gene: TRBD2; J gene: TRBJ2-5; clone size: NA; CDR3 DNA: TGTGCCAGCAGCTATCTAGCGGGGACTAAAGAGACCCAGTACTTC; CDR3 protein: CASSYLAGTKETQYF
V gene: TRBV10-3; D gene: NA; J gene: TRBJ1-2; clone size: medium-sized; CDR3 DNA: TGTGCCAAAACAGGGACCGACTATGGCTACACCTTC; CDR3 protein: CAKTGTDYGYTF
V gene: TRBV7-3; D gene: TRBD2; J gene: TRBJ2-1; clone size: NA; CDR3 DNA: TGTGCCAGCAGCTTAATGACGGGAGGGCCGGGTGAGCAGTTCTTC; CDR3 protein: CASSLMTGGPGEQFF
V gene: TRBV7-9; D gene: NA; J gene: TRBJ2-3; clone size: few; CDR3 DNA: TGTGCCAGCAGCTTAGGCTGGAGCACAGATACGCAGTATTTT; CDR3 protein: CASSLGWSTDTQYF
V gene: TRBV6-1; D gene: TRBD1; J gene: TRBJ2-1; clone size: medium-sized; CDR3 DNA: TGTGCCAGCAGTATGACAGGGTACAATGAGCAGTTCTTC; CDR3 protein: CASSMTGYNEQFF
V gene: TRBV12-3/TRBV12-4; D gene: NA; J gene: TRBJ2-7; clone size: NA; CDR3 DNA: TGTGCCAGCAGCCCTTCTCCACGATGGCAGTACTTC; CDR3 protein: CASSPSPRWQYF
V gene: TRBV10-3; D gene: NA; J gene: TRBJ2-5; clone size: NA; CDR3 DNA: TGTGCCATCAGCTCAGGGGGGGCGGAGGAGACCCAGTACTTC; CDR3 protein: CAISSGGAEETQYF
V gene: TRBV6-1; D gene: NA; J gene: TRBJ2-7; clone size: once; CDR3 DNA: TGTGCCAGCAAATATCCCGGCACTAGTTACGAGCAGTACTTC; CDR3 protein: CASKYPGTSYEQYF
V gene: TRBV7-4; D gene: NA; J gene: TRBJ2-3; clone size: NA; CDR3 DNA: TGTGCCAGCAGCGCAGGATGGGGGACAGATACGCAGTATTTT; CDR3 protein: CASSAGWGTDTQYF
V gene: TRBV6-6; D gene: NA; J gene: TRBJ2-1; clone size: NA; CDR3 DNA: TGTGCCAGCAGTTACTCGAGGGGGGTAGGGCCCTACAATGAGCAGTTCTTC; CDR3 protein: CASSYSRGVGPYNEQFF
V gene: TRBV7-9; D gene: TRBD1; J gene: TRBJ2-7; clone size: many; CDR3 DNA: TGTGCCAGCAGCAACCGGGACAGGGGCTCCTACGAGCAGTACTTC; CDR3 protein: CASSNRDRGSYEQYF
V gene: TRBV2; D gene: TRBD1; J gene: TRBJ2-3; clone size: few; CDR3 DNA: TGTGCCAGCACCCTGGACAGGGGGGGCCCAGATACGCAGTATTTT; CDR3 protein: CASTLDRGGPDTQYF
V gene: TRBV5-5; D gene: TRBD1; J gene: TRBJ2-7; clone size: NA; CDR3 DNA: TGTGCCAGCAGCTCGGTAGGGGGCTATTACGAGCAGTACTTC; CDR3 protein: CASSSVGGYYEQYF
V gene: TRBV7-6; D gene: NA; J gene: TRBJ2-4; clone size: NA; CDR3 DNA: TGTGCTAGCAGCTTAGTTGGTTTAGGGACGGCACCCCAGTACTTC; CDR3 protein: CASSLVGLGTAPQYF
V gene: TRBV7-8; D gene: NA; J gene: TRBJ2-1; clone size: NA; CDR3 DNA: TGTGCCAGCAGCTTAAGACAAAACCAGGGCGAGCAGTTCTTC; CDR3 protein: CASSLRQNQGEQFF
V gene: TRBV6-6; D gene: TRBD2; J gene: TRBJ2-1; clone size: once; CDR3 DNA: TGTGCCAGCAGCGCTAGCGGGAGCGCCGAATTCTTC; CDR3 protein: CASSASGSAEFF
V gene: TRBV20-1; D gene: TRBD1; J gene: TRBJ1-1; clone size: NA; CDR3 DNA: TGCAGTGCTAGAAGGGGGCTCTATTCGGTCGAAGCTTTCTTT; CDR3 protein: CSARRGLYSVEAFF
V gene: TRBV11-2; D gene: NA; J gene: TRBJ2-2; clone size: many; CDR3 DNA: TGTGCCAGCAGCTTAGTACAGAAAGCAAACACCGGGGAGCTGTTTTTT; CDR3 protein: CASSLVQKANTGELFF
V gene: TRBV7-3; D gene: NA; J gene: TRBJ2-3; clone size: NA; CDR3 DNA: TGTGCCAGCAGCTTAACTGGAGCCAGTGTGGATACGCAGTATTTT; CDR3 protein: CASSLTGASVDTQYF
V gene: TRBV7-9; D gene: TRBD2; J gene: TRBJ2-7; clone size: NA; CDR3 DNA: TGTGCCAGCAGCGAAGTTAGCGGGAGGGCCGTCGAGCAGTACTTC; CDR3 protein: CASSEVSGRAVEQYF
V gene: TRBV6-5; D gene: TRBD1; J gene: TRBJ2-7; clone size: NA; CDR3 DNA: TGTGCCAGCAAAACAGGGGACCTCCCCTACGAGCAGTACTTC; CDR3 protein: CASKTGDLPYEQYF